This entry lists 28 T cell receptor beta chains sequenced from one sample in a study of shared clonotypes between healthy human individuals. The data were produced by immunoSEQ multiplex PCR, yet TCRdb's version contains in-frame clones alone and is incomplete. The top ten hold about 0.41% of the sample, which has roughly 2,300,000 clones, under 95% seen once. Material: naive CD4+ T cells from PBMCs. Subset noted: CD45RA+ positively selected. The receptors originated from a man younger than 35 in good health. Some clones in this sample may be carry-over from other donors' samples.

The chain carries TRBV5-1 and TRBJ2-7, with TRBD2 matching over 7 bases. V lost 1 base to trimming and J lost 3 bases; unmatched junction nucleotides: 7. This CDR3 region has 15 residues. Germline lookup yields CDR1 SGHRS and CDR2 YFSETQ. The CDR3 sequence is CASSLIESGGYEQYF. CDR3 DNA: TGCGCCAGCAGCTTGATCGAGTCGGGAGGCTACGAGCAGTACTTC.

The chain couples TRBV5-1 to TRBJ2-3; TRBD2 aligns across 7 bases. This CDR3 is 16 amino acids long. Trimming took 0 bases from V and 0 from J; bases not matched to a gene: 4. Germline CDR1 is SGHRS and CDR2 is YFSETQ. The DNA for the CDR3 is TGCGCCAGCAGCTTGGATAGCGGGCGCAGCACAGATACGCAGTATTTT. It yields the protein CASSLDSGRSTDTQYF. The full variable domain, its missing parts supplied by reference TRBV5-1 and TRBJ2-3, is KAGVTQTPRYLIKTRGQQVTLSCSPISGHRSVSWYQQTPGQGLQFLFEYFSETQRNKGNFPGRFSGRQFSNSRSEMNVSTLELGDSALYLCASSLDSGRSTDTQYFGPGTRLTVL.

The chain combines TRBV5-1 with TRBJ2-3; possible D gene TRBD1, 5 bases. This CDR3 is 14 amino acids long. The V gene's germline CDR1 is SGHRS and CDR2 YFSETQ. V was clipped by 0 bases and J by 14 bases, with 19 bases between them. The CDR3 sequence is CASSLEGDFSWSYF. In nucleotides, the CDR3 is TGCGCCAGCAGCTTGGAAGGGGATTTTTCTTGGTCGTATTTT.

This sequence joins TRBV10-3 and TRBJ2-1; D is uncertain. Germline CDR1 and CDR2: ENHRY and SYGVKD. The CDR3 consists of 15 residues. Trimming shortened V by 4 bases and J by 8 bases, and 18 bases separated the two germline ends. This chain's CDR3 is CAISGVSPGRDEQFF. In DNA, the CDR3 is TGTGCCATCAGTGGGGTTTCCCCGGGTAGGGATGAGCAGTTCTTC.

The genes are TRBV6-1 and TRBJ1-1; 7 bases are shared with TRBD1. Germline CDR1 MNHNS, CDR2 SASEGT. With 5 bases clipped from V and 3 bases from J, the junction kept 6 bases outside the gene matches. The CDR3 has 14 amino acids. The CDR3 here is CASSTQQGYTEAFF. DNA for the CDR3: TGTGCCAGCAGTACCCAACAGGGGTACACTGAAGCTTTCTTT.

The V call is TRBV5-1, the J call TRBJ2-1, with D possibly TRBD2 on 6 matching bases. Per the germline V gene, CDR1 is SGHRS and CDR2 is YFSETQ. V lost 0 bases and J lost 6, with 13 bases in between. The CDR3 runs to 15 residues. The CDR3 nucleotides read TGCGCCAGCAGCTTGGGCCCGGTAGCGGCCAATGAGCAGTTCTTC. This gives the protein CASSLGPVAANEQFF.

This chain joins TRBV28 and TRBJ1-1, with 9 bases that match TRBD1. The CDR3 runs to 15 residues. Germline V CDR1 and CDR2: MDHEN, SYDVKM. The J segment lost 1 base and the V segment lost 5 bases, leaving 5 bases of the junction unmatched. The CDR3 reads CASSPLQGANTEAFF. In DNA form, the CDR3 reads TGTGCCAGCAGTCCTCTACAGGGGGCGAACACTGAAGCTTTCTTT.

CDR3 loop: CASSLWTRAGISGEQFF. The CDR3 bases are TGTGCCAGCAGCTTGTGGACTAGAGCGGGAATATCCGGGGAGCAGTTCTTC. The chain links TRBV7-3 to TRBJ2-1, with TRBD2 identical over 7 bases. The CDR3 length is 17 residues. The junction had 18 bases not matched to a gene; V was cut back by 3 bases and J by 10 bases. CDR1 and CDR2 from the germline V gene are SGHTA and FQGTGA.

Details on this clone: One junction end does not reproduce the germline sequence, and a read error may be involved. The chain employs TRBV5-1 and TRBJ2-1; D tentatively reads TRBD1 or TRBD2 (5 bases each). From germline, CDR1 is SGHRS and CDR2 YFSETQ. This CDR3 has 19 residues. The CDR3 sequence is CASNLNPWGRSSNYNEQFF. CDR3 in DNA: TGCGCCAGCAACTTGAACCCTTGGGGACGCTCCTCCAACTACAATGAGCAGTTCTTC.

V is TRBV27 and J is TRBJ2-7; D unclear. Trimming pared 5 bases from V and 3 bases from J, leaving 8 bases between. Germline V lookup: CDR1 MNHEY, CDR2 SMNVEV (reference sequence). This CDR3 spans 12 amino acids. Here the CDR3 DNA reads TGTGCCAGCAGTCCGGACCGCTACGAGCAGTACTTC. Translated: CASSPDRYEQYF.

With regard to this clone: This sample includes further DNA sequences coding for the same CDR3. CDR3 in amino acids: CASSARMGETQYF. The CDR3 DNA sequence: TGTGCCAGCAGCGCCCGTATGGGGGAGACCCAGTACTTC. The chain combines TRBV9 with TRBJ2-5; no reliable D call. The germline gives CDR1 SGDLS, CDR2 YYNGEE. V was cut by 3 bases and J by 5 bases, with 11 bases left in between. CDR3 length: 13 residues.

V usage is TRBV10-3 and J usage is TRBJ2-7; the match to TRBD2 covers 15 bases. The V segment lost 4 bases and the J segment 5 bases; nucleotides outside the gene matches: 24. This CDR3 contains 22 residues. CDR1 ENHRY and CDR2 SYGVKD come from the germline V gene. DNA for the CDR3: TGTGCCATCAGTGGGAAGCGGTCGGGGGGCGCGGGACTAGCGGGAGGAGTGAACGAGCAGTACTTC. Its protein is CAISGKRSGGAGLAGGVNEQYF.

CDR3: CASSMLAPTGNEKLFF. The DNA of the CDR3 is TGTGCCAGCAGCATGCTCGCCCCTACAGGGAATGAAAAACTGTTTTTT. The chain uses TRBV7-9 and TRBJ1-4; D is possibly TRBD1 (6 bases). The CDR3 consists of 16 residues. Trimming removed 5 bases from V and 5 bases from J, with 18 bases in between. Germline V lookup: CDR1 SEHNR, CDR2 FQNEAQ (reference sequence).

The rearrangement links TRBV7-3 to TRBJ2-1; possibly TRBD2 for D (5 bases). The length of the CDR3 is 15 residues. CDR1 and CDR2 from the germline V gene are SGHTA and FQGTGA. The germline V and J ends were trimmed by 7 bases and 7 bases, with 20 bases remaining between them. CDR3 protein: CASTLMPTSLNEQFF. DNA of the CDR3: TGTGCCAGCACCCTTATGCCCACTAGTTTGAATGAGCAGTTCTTC.

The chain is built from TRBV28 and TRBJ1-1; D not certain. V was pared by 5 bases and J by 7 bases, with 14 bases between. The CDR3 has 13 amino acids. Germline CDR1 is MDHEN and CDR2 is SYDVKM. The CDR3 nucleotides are TGTGCCAGCAGTCTGCAGGTTAGTAGTGAAGCTTTCTTT. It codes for CASSLQVSSEAFF.

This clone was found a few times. The CDR3 here is CASSWGQGREAFF. Here the CDR3 DNA reads TGTGCCAGCAGCTGGGGACAGGGGCGTGAAGCTTTCTTT. The chain recombines TRBV5-4 with TRBJ1-1; TRBD1 matches 10 bases. The CDR3 runs 13 residues. Trimming at V came to 3 bases and at J to 7 bases, leaving 3 bases not matched to a gene. The germline gives CDR1 SGHNT, CDR2 YYREEE (reference sequence).

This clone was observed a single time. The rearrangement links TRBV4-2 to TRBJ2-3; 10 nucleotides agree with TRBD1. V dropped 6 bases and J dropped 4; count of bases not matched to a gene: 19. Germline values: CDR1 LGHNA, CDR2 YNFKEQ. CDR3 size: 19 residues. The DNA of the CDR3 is TGTGCCAGCAGGTCTCGGGACAGGGGCGTTCCACGGTTCCCAGATACGCAGTATTTT. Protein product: CASRSRDRGVPRFPDTQYF.

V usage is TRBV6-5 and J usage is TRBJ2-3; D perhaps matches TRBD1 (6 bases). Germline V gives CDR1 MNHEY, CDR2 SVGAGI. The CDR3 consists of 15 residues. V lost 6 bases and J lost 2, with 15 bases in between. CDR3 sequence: CASRATGSYTDTQYF. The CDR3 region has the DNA TGTGCCAGCAGAGCGACAGGCTCCTACACAGATACGCAGTATTTT.

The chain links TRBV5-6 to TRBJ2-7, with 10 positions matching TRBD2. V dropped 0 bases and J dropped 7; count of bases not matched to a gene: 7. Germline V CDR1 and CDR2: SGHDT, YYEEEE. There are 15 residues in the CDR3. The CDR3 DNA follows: TGTGCCAGCAGCTTGGCCCTAGCGGGAGTGGGGGAGCAGTACTTC. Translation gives CASSLALAGVGEQYF.

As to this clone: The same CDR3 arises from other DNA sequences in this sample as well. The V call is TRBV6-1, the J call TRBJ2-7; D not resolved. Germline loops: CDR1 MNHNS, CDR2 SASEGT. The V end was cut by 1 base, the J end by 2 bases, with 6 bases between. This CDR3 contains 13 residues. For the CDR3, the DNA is TGTGCCAGCAGTGAAGGACCGGCCTACGAGCAGTACTTC. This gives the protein CASSEGPAYEQYF.

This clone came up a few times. CDR3 amino acids: CASSSTGDRDQPQHF. In DNA form, the CDR3 reads TGTGCCAGCAGCTCAACCGGGGACAGGGATCAGCCCCAGCATTTT. The V call is TRBV9, the J call TRBJ1-5, with TRBD1 identical over 9 bases. The J segment lost 5 bases and the V segment lost 4 bases, leaving 7 bases of the junction unmatched. The germline CDR1 and CDR2 sequences are SGDLS and YYNGEE. This CDR3 is built from 15 residues.

As DNA, the CDR3 is TGTGCCAGCAGTTACATCACAGGGGTGGGAAACGAGCAGTACTTC. Translating it yields CASSYITGVGNEQYF. The chain links TRBV6-5 to TRBJ2-7; 7 bases map to TRBD1. CDR3 size: 15 residues. J lost 5 bases, V lost 2 bases, and 9 bases had no gene match. Germline lookup yields CDR1 MNHEY and CDR2 SVGAGI.

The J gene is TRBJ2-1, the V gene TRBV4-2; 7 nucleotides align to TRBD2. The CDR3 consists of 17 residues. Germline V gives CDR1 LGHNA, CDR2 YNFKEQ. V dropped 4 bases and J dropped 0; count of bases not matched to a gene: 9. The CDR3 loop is CASSRITSDSSYNEQFF. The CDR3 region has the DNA TGTGCCAGCAGCCGTATTACTAGCGATAGCTCCTACAATGAGCAGTTCTTC.

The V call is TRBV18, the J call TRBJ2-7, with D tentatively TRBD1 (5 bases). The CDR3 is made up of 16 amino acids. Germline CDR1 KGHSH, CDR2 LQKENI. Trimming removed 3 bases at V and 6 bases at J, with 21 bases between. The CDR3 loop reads CASSPAQGPGVAEQYF. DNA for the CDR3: TGTGCCAGCTCACCGGCTCAGGGTCCTGGGGTAGCCGAGCAGTACTTC.

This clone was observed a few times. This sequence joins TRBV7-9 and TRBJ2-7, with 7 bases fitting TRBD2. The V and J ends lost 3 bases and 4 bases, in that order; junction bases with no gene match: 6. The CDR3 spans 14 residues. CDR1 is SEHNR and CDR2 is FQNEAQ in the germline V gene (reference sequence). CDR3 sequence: CASSFTGTTYEQYF. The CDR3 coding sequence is TGTGCCAGCAGCTTCACCGGGACTACATACGAGCAGTACTTC.

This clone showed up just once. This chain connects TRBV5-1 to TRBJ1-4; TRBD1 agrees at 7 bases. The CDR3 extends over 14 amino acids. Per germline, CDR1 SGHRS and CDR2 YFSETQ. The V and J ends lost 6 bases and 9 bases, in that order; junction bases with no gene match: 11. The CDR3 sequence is CASKLDGDSQKLFF. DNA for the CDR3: TGCGCCAGCAAATTAGATGGGGACAGCCAAAAACTGTTTTTT.

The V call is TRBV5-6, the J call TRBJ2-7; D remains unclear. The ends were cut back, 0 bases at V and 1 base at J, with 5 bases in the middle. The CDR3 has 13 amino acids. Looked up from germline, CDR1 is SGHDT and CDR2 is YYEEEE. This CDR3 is CASSLEQSYEQYF. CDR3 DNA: TGTGCCAGCAGCTTGGAACAGTCCTACGAGCAGTACTTC.

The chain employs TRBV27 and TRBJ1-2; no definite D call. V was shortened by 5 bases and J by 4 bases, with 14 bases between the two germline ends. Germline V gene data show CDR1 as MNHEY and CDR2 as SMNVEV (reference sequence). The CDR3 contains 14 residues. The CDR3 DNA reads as TGTGCCAGCAGTCCCGGGTCGTTAATCTATGGCTACACCTTC. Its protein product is CASSPGSLIYGYTF.